The 9 T cell receptor beta chains below were found in one sample sequenced in a study of cytomegalovirus exposure and HLA in healthy donors. The PCR used 60 Vbeta and 13 Jbeta primers. The assay was immunoSEQ multiplex PCR, and TCRdb's table has in-frame clones only and misses some. This sample contains 90,000 to 120,000 clones. Sample: PBMCs. The receptors were gathered from a man aged 45 to 65 in good health and CMV-seronegative.

The rearrangement links TRBV27 to TRBJ2-3, with 12 bases aligning to TRBD2. The CDR3 loop spans 19 amino acids. Germline CDR1 and CDR2: MNHEY and SMNVEV (reference sequence). Unmatched junction bases numbered 7, after V lost 0 bases and J lost 0 bases. The CDR3 sequence is CASSLSPVLAGGSTDTQYF. For the CDR3, the DNA is TGTGCCAGCAGTTTATCCCCCGTTCTAGCGGGGGGGAGCACAGATACGCAGTATTTT.

V usage is TRBV11-2 and J usage is TRBJ1-1; no clear D. The CDR3 has 12 amino acids. Trimming pared 1 base from V and 7 bases from J, leaving 7 bases between. Germline V CDR1 and CDR2: SGHAT, FQNNGV. CDR3: CASSLVEGEAFF. CDR3 bases: TGTGCCAGCAGCTTAGTTGAGGGTGAAGCTTTCTTT.

The rearrangement uses TRBV11-3 and TRBJ2-7; maybe TRBD1 (5 bases). The germline gives CDR1 SGHNT, CDR2 YENEEA. V lost 7 bases, J lost 7 bases, and 14 bases lay in between. This CDR3 contains 12 residues. In DNA, the CDR3 is TGTGCCAGCACCCTAGGGGCGGCTGAGCAGTACTTC. Protein: CASTLGAAEQYF.

The chain combines TRBV27 with TRBJ2-3, with a tentative D call TRBD2 (6 bases). The CDR3 covers 15 residues. Germline V gives CDR1 MNHEY, CDR2 SMNVEV (reference sequence). The V gene lost 3 bases and the J gene lost 6 bases, with 16 bases spanning the gap. Written as DNA, the CDR3 is TGTGCCAGCAGTTTGGAGGGTTCGTTAAGGGATACGCAGTATTTT. This encodes CASSLEGSLRDTQYF.

This chain connects TRBV11-1 to TRBJ2-7, with 10 bases lining up with TRBD1. Germline V gene sequence: CDR1 SGHAT, CDR2 FQDESV (reference sequence). V shed 3 bases and J 1 base; nucleotides not matched to a gene: 0. There are 14 residues in the CDR3. CDR3 region: CASSLDRGSYEQYF. Written as DNA, the CDR3 is TGTGCCAGCAGCTTGGACAGGGGGTCCTACGAGCAGTACTTC.

The rearrangement links TRBV7-9 to TRBJ2-1; tentative D call: TRBD2 (5 bases). V shed 3 bases and J shed 2 bases, with 8 bases lying between them. The CDR3 contains 14 residues. Germline CDR1 reads SEHNR; CDR2 reads FQNEAQ (reference sequence). The CDR3 loop is CASSLDSTYNEQFF. DNA of the CDR3: TGTGCCAGCAGCTTGGACTCCACCTACAATGAGCAGTTCTTC.

V is TRBV2 and J is TRBJ2-7; D remains ambiguous. Deletions cut 4 bases from V and 2 bases from J, with 12 bases between. This CDR3 has 14 residues. CDR1 is SNHLY and CDR2 is FYNNEI in the germline V gene. The CDR3 nucleotides are TGTGCCAGCAGTGCAGGCAGCCAAGCCTACGAGCAGTACTTC. This sequence encodes CASSAGSQAYEQYF.

The chain uses TRBV4-1 and TRBJ1-6; D not certain. The CDR3 has 18 residues. V lost 4 bases and J lost 2, with 18 bases in between. Germline V gene lookup returns CDR1 MGHRA and CDR2 YSYEKL. DNA for the CDR3: TGCGCCAGCAGCCGGTTCTCCGACCGGGGTACCTATAATTCACCCCTCCACTTT. It translates to CASSRFSDRGTYNSPLHF.

The chain has TRBV5-4 and TRBJ2-2; 8 nucleotides match TRBD2. V was pared by 1 base and J by 3 bases, with 2 bases of the junction left unmatched. Germline V CDR1 and CDR2: SGHNT, YYREEE (reference sequence). The CDR3 runs 15 residues. CDR3 DNA: TGTGCCAGCAGCTTGTCCGGGAGGGACACCGGGGAGCTGTTTTTT. Its protein is CASSLSGRDTGELFF. Looking up the rest from reference TRBV5-4 and TRBJ2-2 gives the full variable domain: ETGVTQSPTHLIKTRGQQVTLRCSSQSGHNTVSWYQQALGQGPQFIFQYYREEENGRGNFPPRFSGLQFPNYSSELNVNALELDDSALYLCASSLSGRDTGELFFGEGSRLTVL.